One and the same sample provided the 8 T cell receptor beta chains below, sequenced in a study of blood T cells in healthy people across ages. It was with a sample-barcoded 5' primer and a J-beta primer mix that a second PCR of about 7 to 12 cycles was run. From the 5' RACE reads, TCRdb called clonotypes with MiXCR, one entry per CDR3 protein. The table records about 810,000 distinct CDR3 sequences, around 34% of them present only once. Material for sequencing was blood. Source of these receptors: a man aged 18 to 29 in good health.

This chain uses TRBV5-1 with TRBJ2-1; TRBD1 agrees at 10 bases. The germline V gene has CDR1 SGHRS and CDR2 YFSETQ. This CDR3 spans 18 amino acids. V trimming: 0 bases; J trimming: 2 bases; junction bases outside the gene matches: 8. CDR3 residues: CASSLVSGGTGAYNEQFF. The CDR3 nucleotides read TGCGCCAGCAGCTTGGTTTCGGGGGGGACAGGGGCCTACAATGAGCAGTTCTTC.

CDR3 amino acids: CASSQVSAYEQYF. CDR3 in DNA: TGTGCCAGCAGCCAAGTATCCGCCTACGAGCAGTACTTC. This sequence joins TRBV14 and TRBJ2-7; D is uncertain. Germline values: CDR1 SGHDN, CDR2 FVKESK. Between the trimmed V and J ends, which lost 1 base and 2 bases, there was a span of 6 bases. The CDR3 consists of 13 residues. Complete variable domain (other parts from reference TRBV14 and TRBJ2-7): EAGVTQFPSHSVIEKGQTVTLRCDPISGHDNLYWYRRVMGKEIKFLLHFVKESKQDESGMPNNRFLAERTGGTYSTLKVQPAELEDSGVYFCASSQVSAYEQYFGPGTRLTVT.

The J gene is TRBJ2-7, the V gene TRBV7-2, with D hard to call. Looked up from germline, CDR1 is SGHTA and CDR2 is FQGNSA. The CDR3 sequence is 12 residues long. V was trimmed by 0 bases and J by 3 bases, leaving 3 bases between them. The CDR3 here is CASSLAIYEQYF. The CDR3 DNA reads TGTGCCAGCAGCTTAGCGATCTACGAGCAGTACTTC.

In this sample, this clonotype turned up a few times. The chain carries TRBV5-1 and TRBJ2-1, with D perhaps TRBD2 (5 bases). Germline CDR1 reads SGHRS; CDR2 reads YFSETQ. The V end lost 1 base, the J end lost 0 bases, and 11 bases lay between the germline ends. The CDR3 runs 16 residues. The CDR3 coding sequence is TGCGCCAGCAGCTTGAATAGCGTCAGCTCCTACAATGAGCAGTTCTTC. It translates to CASSLNSVSSYNEQFF.

The rearrangement uses TRBV7-9 and TRBJ1-4; 9 positions match TRBD1. Germline lookup yields CDR1 SEHNR and CDR2 FQNEAQ (reference sequence). This CDR3 is built from 13 residues. The junction had 3 bases not matched to a gene; V was cut back by 5 bases and J by 8 bases. CDR3 in DNA: TGTGCCAGCAGCCCTGGACAGGGGGAAAAACTGTTTTTT. Encoded protein: CASSPGQGEKLFF.

This clonotype showed up just a few times. This chain links TRBV27 with TRBJ1-1; D gene unclear. This CDR3 comprises 13 residues. Trimming removed 5 bases at V and 5 bases at J, with 12 bases between. Germline V gene lookup returns CDR1 MNHEY and CDR2 SMNVEV (reference sequence). CDR3: CASSPRLATEAFF. CDR3 DNA sequence: TGTGCCAGCAGTCCTCGGCTAGCGACTGAAGCTTTCTTT.

This clonotype was observed a handful of times. The V and J genes are TRBV2 and TRBJ1-4; 7 bases fit TRBD1. With V trimmed by 8 bases and J by 8 bases, 8 bases remained unmatched. CDR1 and CDR2 from the germline V gene are SNHLY and FYNNEI. The CDR3 length is 13 residues. CDR3 protein: CASHRGEGEKLFF. In DNA form, the CDR3 reads TGTGCCAGCCACAGGGGTGAAGGGGAAAAACTGTTTTTT.

V usage is TRBV7-9 and J usage is TRBJ2-2, with a tentative D call TRBD2 (5 bases). The germline V gene has CDR1 SEHNR and CDR2 FQNEAQ (reference sequence). This CDR3 has 15 amino acids. Trimming took off 6 bases at V and 6 bases at J, with 17 bases between the two ends. CDR3 region: CASSSLTRSPGELFF. The CDR3 DNA is TGTGCCAGCAGTTCACTCACTAGGAGCCCCGGGGAGCTGTTTTTT.